This T cell receptor (beta chain) comes out of a study of control samples from healthy donors and cancer patients. Assay used: immunoSEQ multiplex PCR; TCRdb lists only in-frame clones, some missing. The sample consists of 40,000 to 60,000 clones, approximately 86% of them appearing once. Germline CDR1 reads MNHEY; CDR2 reads SMNVEV (reference sequence). V gave up 6 bases and J gave up 0 bases, with 8 bases separating them. The CDR3 has 13 residues. The sample taken for sequencing was PBMCs. The V and J genes are TRBV27 and TRBJ2-5; D uncertain. The receptor's source is a man in his sixties with head and neck cancer. The CDR3 DNA follows: TGTGCCAGCAGGCATCAGGACCAAGAGACCCAGTACTTC. This translates into CASRHQDQETQYF.